The count of the clone carrying this T cell receptor (beta chain) is one. As yet, its antigen is unknown. Primers for the PCR totalled 60 Vbeta and 13 Jbeta. The assay was immunoSEQ multiplex PCR, and TCRdb's table has in-frame clones only and misses some. The data show 180,000 or so clones, 76% seen once. Trimming cost V 7 bases and J 4 bases, with 8 bases left between them. The CDR3 totals 12 residues. The germline V gene encodes CDR1 MNHEY and CDR2 SMNVEV (reference sequence). These data originate in a study of cytomegalovirus exposure and HLA in healthy donors. General observations from the study: Associated with cytomegalovirus, according to the listing, were 164 TCR beta chains. In a later analysis, about 17,000 TCR beta sequences were associated with HLA alleles at 0.05 false discovery rate. TCR beta V segments were, for the most part, productive about 87% or about 30% of the time in an earlier analysis. It was assumed in the presence/absence analyses that sequencing depth was roughly uniform across donors.

The receptor was isolated from a man between 18 and 35 years old in good health and CMV-seronegative. Source material: PBMCs. The chain recombines TRBV27 with TRBJ1-5; possibly TRBD1 for D (5 bases). The CDR3 spells CASTKGNQPQHF. For the CDR3, the DNA is TGTGCCAGCACCAAGGGGAATCAGCCCCAGCATTTT.